The present T cell receptor beta chain was sequenced within a study of T cell changes during pregnancy in multiple sclerosis. This clone was recorded only once. The J segment lost 5 bases and the V segment lost 2 bases, leaving 10 bases of the junction unmatched. Germline-derived CDR1 and CDR2 are SGHRS and YFSETQ. CDR3 length equals 16 residues. TCRdb's table, derived via immunoSEQ multiplex PCR, lists solely in-frame clones and lacks some. Altogether 40,000 to 45,000 clones are present, 93% being singletons, with the ten largest covering more than 0.6%. The genes are TRBV5-1 and TRBJ2-7; 10 bases agree with TRBD1. The sample here was CD4+ T cells from peripheral blood mononuclear cells, taken in the third trimester of pregnancy. This TCR came from a female donor with multiple sclerosis, enrolled in a pregnancy study. The CDR3 DNA reads TGCGCCAGCAGCTTCTCGCCCGGGACAGGGGACAACGAGCAGTACTTC. As protein: CASSFSPGTGDNEQYF.